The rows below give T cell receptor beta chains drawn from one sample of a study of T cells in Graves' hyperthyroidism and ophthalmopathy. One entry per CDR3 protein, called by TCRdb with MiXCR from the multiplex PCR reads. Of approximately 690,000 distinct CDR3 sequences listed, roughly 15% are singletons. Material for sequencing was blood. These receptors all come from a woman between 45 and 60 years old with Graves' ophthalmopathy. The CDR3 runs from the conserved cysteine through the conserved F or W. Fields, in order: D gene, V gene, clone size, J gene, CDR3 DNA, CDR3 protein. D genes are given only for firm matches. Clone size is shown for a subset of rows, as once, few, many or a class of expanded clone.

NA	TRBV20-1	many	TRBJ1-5	TGCAGTGCTAGAGATCCGGGTACTAGCAATCAGCCCCAGCATTTT	CSARDPGTSNQPQHF
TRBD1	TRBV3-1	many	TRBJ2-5	TGTGCCAGCAGCCAAGATCTGCGCCAGGGGGCCGAGACCCAGTACTTC	CASSQDLRQGAETQYF
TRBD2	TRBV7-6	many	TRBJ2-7	TGTGCCAGCAGCTTGGGGGGGACCACCTACGAGCAGTACTTC	CASSLGGTTYEQYF
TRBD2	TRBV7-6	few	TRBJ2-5	TGTGCCAGCAGCTTAACCGGTAGCGGGAGGCAAGAGACCCAGTACTTC	CASSLTGSGRQETQYF
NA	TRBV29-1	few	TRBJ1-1	TGCAGCGTTGCCTACGGGAACACTGAAGCTTTCTTT	CSVAYGNTEAFF
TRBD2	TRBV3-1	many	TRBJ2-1	TGTGCCAGCAGCCAAGGAGGCCCTAGCGGGAGGACCGTCGAGCAGTTCTTC	CASSQGGPSGRTVEQFF
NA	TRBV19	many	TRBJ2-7	TGTGCCAGTAGTATGGCCAGGGGGGGATACGAGCAGTACTTC	CASSMARGGYEQYF
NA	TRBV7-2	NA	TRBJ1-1	TGTGCCAGCAGCCAAGGGGGGCGATTCACTGAAGCTTTCTTT	CASSQGGRFTEAFF
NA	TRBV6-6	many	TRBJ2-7	TGTGCCAGCAGTTACATACAGGGAACAGGGACCTACGAGCAGTACTTC	CASSYIQGTGTYEQYF
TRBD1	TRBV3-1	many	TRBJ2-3	TGTGCCAGCAGCCCTTGGACAGGCGCTGATACGCAGTATTTT	CASSPWTGADTQYF
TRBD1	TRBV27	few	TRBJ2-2	TGTGCCAGTAGGGACAGCAACACCGGGGAGCTGTTTTTT	CASRDSNTGELFF
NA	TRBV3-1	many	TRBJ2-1	TGTGCCAGCAGCCAAAGGAGTGGGACACCCTCCTACAATGAGCAGTTCTTC	CASSQRSGTPSYNEQFF
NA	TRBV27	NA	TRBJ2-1	TGTGCCAGCAGTTTATGGGCGGCCAGCTCCTACAATGAGCAGTTCTTC	CASSLWAASSYNEQFF
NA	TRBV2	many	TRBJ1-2	TGTGCCAGCAGTGGGCGGGCTAACTATGGCTACACCTTC	CASSGRANYGYTF
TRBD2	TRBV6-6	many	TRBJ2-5	TGTGCCAGCAGTTACTCTAATAGCGGGAGTGCAGAGACCCAGTACTTC	CASSYSNSGSAETQYF
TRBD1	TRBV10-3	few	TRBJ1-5	TGTGCCACAACGGACAGGGGGCCTTCTGTGGGCAATCAGCCCCAGCATTTT	CATTDRGPSVGNQPQHF
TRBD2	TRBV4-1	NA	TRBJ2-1	TGCGCCAGCAGCCAAGAACTCGGGACTATGGAACCATACAATGAGCAGTTCTTC	CASSQELGTMEPYNEQFF
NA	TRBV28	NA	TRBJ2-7	TGTGCCAGCATCGCCCCAGGGCAGTACGAGCAGTGCTTC	CASIAPGQYEQCF
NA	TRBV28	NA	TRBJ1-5	TGTGCCAGCAGTTTATCCTTTAGGATGCAGCCCCAGCATTTT	CASSLSFRMQPQHF
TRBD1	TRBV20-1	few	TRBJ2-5	TGCAGTGCCGGAACCGGGACAGGGGGGATGGAGACCCAGTACTTC	CSAGTGTGGMETQYF
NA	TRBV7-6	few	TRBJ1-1	TGTGCCAGCAGCTTTGGGGCAGGGCGTGAAGCTTTCTTT	CASSFGAGREAFF
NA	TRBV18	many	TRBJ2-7	TGTGCCAGCTCACCACCCCGAGGGAATCTTTGGGCCGAGCAGTACTTC	CASSPPRGNLWAEQYF
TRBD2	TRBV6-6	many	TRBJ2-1	TGTGCCAGCAGTTACTCGATGGGCGGGAGGTACAATGAGCAGTTCTTC	CASSYSMGGRYNEQFF
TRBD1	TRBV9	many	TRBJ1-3	TGTGCCAGCAGCGTAGCGACAGGGATTGGTGGAAACACCATATATTTT	CASSVATGIGGNTIYF
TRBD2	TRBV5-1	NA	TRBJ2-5	TGCGCCAGCAGCCCGGGACTCCGGGACTATCTAAAAGAGACCCAGTACTTC	CASSPGLRDYLKETQYF
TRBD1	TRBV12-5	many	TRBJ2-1	TGTGCTAGTGCTTTTGCCCGGACAGGGGAATCCTACAATGAGCAGTTCTTC	CASAFARTGESYNEQFF
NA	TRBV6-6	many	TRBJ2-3	TGTGCCAGCAGTTACGCCCCTACAGGGTTCAGCACAGATACGCAGTATTTT	CASSYAPTGFSTDTQYF
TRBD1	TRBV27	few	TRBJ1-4	TGTGCCAGCAGTTTAACGGGACAGGCCGCAACTAATGAAAAACTGTTTTTT	CASSLTGQAATNEKLFF
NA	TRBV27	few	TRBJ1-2	TGTGCCAGCAGACAGGACGGGAGGAATGGCTACACCTTC	CASRQDGRNGYTF
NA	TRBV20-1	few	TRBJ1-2	TGCAGTGTTCGGCCGGGGTCTTGGGCTGGCTACACCTTC	CSVRPGSWAGYTF
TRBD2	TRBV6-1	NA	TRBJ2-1	TGTGCCAGCAGCAGCCGGGACTACCAATACAATGAGCAGTTCTTC	CASSSRDYQYNEQFF